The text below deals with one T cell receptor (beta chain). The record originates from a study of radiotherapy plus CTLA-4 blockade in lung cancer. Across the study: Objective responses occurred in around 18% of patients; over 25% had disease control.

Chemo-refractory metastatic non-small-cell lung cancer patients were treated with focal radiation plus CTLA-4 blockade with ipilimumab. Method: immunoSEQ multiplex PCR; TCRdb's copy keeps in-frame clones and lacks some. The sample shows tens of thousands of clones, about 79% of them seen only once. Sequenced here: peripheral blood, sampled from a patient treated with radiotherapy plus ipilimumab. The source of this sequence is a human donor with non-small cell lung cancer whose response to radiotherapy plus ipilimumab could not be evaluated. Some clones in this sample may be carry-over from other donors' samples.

In nucleotides, the CDR3 is TGCGCCAGCAGCGGGGCCGGGACAGGGGCCTACGAGCAGTACTTC. Translating gives CASSGAGTGAYEQYF. This sequence joins TRBV5-1 and TRBJ2-5, with 10 bases fitting TRBD1. The DNA end is a closer match to TRBJ2-7, so the J assignment may be wrong. From germline, CDR1 is SGHRS and CDR2 YFSETQ. The CDR3 consists of 15 residues.